These 8 T cell receptor beta chains were sequenced from one sample in a study of blood T cells in healthy people across ages. Alongside a J-beta primer mix, a sample-barcoded 5' primer served in a second PCR lasting roughly 6 to 11 cycles. TCRdb analysed the 5' RACE reads with MiXCR anew, one entry per CDR3 protein. This sample has 800,000 or so distinct CDR3 sequences, with roughly 25% found just once. Another study also made use of these data, one on T cells of mothers and their children.

The sequenced sample was blood. The receptors stem from a boy between 10 and 17 years old in good health.

CDR3 sequence reads: CASSHRDSPLHF. Written as DNA, the CDR3 is TGTGCCAGCAGCCACAGGGATTCACCCCTCCACTTT. This chain uses TRBV3-1 with TRBJ1-6; perhaps TRBD1 as D (5 bases). CDR3 length: 12 residues. Trimming removed 3 bases from V and 8 bases from J, with 5 bases in between. Per the germline V gene, CDR1 is LGHDT and CDR2 is YNNKEL (reference sequence).

This clonotype was counted between two and nine times. This chain connects TRBV27 to TRBJ2-2, with D possibly matching TRBD2 (6 bases). The CDR3 is 14 residues long. CDR1 MNHEY and CDR2 SMNVEV come from the germline V gene (reference sequence). The V gene lost 3 bases and the J gene lost 5 bases, with 10 bases spanning the gap. CDR3 sequence (DNA): TGTGCCAGCAGTTTCGGGGCGGGGACCGGGGAGCTGTTTTTT. Its protein product is CASSFGAGTGELFF.

Points on this clonotype: Sequence at one end of the junction differs from germline and may be a read error. The V gene is TRBV6-5, the J gene TRBJ2-3, with TRBD1 matching over 9 bases. The germline V gene has CDR1 MNHEY and CDR2 SVGAGI. The CDR3 is made up of 11 amino acids. The CDR3 DNA is TGTGCCAGCAGTGCTACGGGACAGGGTAACTTT. It yields the protein CASSATGQGNF.

The chain links TRBV29-1 to TRBJ2-5; 7 nucleotides align to TRBD2. J was trimmed by 3 bases and V by 6 bases; bases with no gene match: 7. The CDR3 sequence is 13 residues long. Germline CDR1 SQVTM, CDR2 ANQGSEA. The CDR3 DNA sequence: TGCAGCGTCAGTACTAGCGCCGAAGAGACCCAGTACTTC. Its translation is CSVSTSAEETQYF.

The J gene is TRBJ1-4, the V gene TRBV4-1; D remains ambiguous. From germline, CDR1 is MGHRA and CDR2 YSYEKL. The CDR3 is made up of 16 amino acids. Trimming stripped 1 base from V and 5 bases from J, with 14 bases between. CDR3 sequence reads: CASSQGETTRNEKLFF. As DNA, the CDR3 is TGCGCCAGCAGCCAAGGCGAGACGACACGCAATGAAAAACTGTTTTTT.

The chain carries TRBV14 and TRBJ1-2; D unclear. Germline CDR1 and CDR2: SGHDN and FVKESK. Trimming cost V 4 bases and J 7 bases, with 19 bases left between them. This CDR3 contains 15 residues. The CDR3 nucleotides read TGTGCCAGCAGCCCAATTGGAGGGTTTAACAGTGGCTACACCTTC. It translates to CASSPIGGFNSGYTF. Together with reference TRBV14 and TRBJ1-2, the CDR3 gives the full variable domain: EAGVTQFPSHSVIEKGQTVTLRCDPISGHDNLYWYRRVMGKEIKFLLHFVKESKQDESGMPNNRFLAERTGGTYSTLKVQPAELEDSGVYFCASSPIGGFNSGYTFGSGTRLTVV.

On this clonotype: An end of the junction differs from the germline gene, which may be a read error. The J gene is TRBJ2-5, the V gene TRBV5-6; 14 bases match TRBD2. CDR3 length: 14 amino acids. CDR1 SGHDT and CDR2 YYEEEE come from the germline V gene. The CDR3 DNA is TGTGCCACCCGACTAGCGGGAGGGGTGGATGAGCAGCTCTTC. Protein sequence: CATRLAGGVDEQLF.

This clonotype was found a few times. V is TRBV6-2 or TRBV6-3 and J is TRBJ1-6; D ambiguous. The CDR3 loop spans 13 amino acids. The germline CDR1 and CDR2 sequences are MNHEY and SVGEGT. V shed 7 bases and J shed 7 bases, with 11 bases lying between them. CDR3 DNA sequence: TGTGCCAGCACCGTCTACGGGAATTCACCCCTCCACTTT. This gives the protein CASTVYGNSPLHF.